The sequence of this T cell receptor (beta chain) was determined in a study of blood T cell repertoires in COVID-19. Study information: Sites across the United States, Italy and Spain contributed samples from acute and convalescent COVID-19. Nucleic acid was either cDNA or gDNA, and it came from T cells, B-cell-depleted T cells, or PBMCs.

In the study's own analysis: Nucleated cell number was recorded as an estimate derived from reference gene primer amplification. Generated by immunoSEQ multiplex PCR, the TCRdb table keeps only in-frame clones and is missing some. D and trimming come from the DNA, and the V and J calls and clone size come from that table. The sample contains about 160,000 clones, roughly 74% of which appear only once. The ends were cut back, 3 bases at V and 6 bases at J, with 12 bases in the middle. The CDR3 has 14 amino acids. Germline CDR1 MNHNS, CDR2 SASEGT. This sequence joins TRBV6-1 and TRBJ1-5, with D perhaps matching TRBD1 (6 bases). The TCR originated in a woman of 80 years or more with acute or convalescent COVID-19. Source material: peripheral blood. CDR3 sequence: CASSESGVTQPQHF. DNA for the CDR3: TGTGCCAGCAGTGAGTCAGGGGTTACTCAGCCCCAGCATTTT.